The rows below give T cell receptor beta chains drawn from one sample of a study of blood T cell repertoires in COVID-19. Generated by immunoSEQ multiplex PCR, the TCRdb table keeps only in-frame clones and is missing some. In the table there are more than 200,000 clones, 84% of which are singletons. Sequenced input: peripheral blood. Every receptor here comes from a man in his sixties with acute or convalescent COVID-19. CDR3s include the opening cysteine and the closing phenylalanine or tryptophan. The order of the fields is clone size, D gene, V gene, CDR3 length, J gene, CDR3 DNA, CDR3 protein. D genes are given only for firm matches. Part of the rows lack a size; the others show once, few, many or a class for expanded clones.

clone_size: NA
d_call: NA
v_call: TRBV20-1
cdr3_length: 13
j_call: TRBJ2-7
cdr3_nt: TGCAGTGCTAGTATTCTAGCTCTAGGCGAGCAGTACTTC
cdr3_aa: CSASILALGEQYF

clone_size: NA
d_call: TRBD1
v_call: TRBV7-9
cdr3_length: 16
j_call: TRBJ2-3
cdr3_nt: TGTGCCAGCAGCGCCCGGGACAGGGTGTCTACAGATACGCAGTATTTT
cdr3_aa: CASSARDRVSTDTQYF

clone_size: few
d_call: NA
v_call: TRBV28
cdr3_length: 15
j_call: TRBJ1-2
cdr3_nt: TGTGCCAGCAGTTCACACCCGGGGGGGCCCTATGGCTACACCTTC
cdr3_aa: CASSSHPGGPYGYTF

clone_size: NA
d_call: TRBD1
v_call: TRBV7-9
cdr3_length: 15
j_call: TRBJ1-1
cdr3_nt: TGTGCCAGCAGCCCCTCCGACAGGGGGCGACTTGAAGCTTTCTTT
cdr3_aa: CASSPSDRGRLEAFF

clone_size: NA
d_call: TRBD2
v_call: TRBV13
cdr3_length: 15
j_call: TRBJ2-7
cdr3_nt: TGTGCCAGCAGTCGACGGATAGCGGGATCCTACGAGCAGTACTTC
cdr3_aa: CASSRRIAGSYEQYF

clone_size: NA
d_call: TRBD2
v_call: TRBV24-1
cdr3_length: 16
j_call: TRBJ2-3
cdr3_nt: TGTGCCACCAGTGGTTTTGCGGGAGGAGTCGCGGATACGCAGTATTTT
cdr3_aa: CATSGFAGGVADTQYF

clone_size: NA
d_call: NA
v_call: TRBV28
cdr3_length: 13
j_call: TRBJ1-5
cdr3_nt: TGTGCCAGCAGACAGGGAAGCAATCAGCCCCAGCATTTT
cdr3_aa: CASRQGSNQPQHF

clone_size: NA
d_call: NA
v_call: TRBV11-2
cdr3_length: 18
j_call: TRBJ2-7
cdr3_nt: TGTGCCAGCAGCTTAGCGACCCCGGGAGTAACCCAAACCTACGAGCAGTACTTC
cdr3_aa: CASSLATPGVTQTYEQYF

clone_size: NA
d_call: TRBD1
v_call: TRBV6-5
cdr3_length: 14
j_call: TRBJ1-4
cdr3_nt: TGTGCCAGCAGTACCGGACAGGGGGATGAAAAACTGTTTTTT
cdr3_aa: CASSTGQGDEKLFF

clone_size: NA
d_call: NA
v_call: TRBV4-1
cdr3_length: 14
j_call: TRBJ1-1
cdr3_nt: TGCGCCAGCAGCCAAGATGCAGTGAACACTGAAGCTTTCTTT
cdr3_aa: CASSQDAVNTEAFF

clone_size: NA
d_call: NA
v_call: TRBV3-1/TRBV3-2
cdr3_length: 15
j_call: TRBJ2-6
cdr3_nt: TGTGCCAGCAGCCTGGGCGGACCGGGGTTCACCTTCCTGACTTTC
cdr3_aa: CASSLGGPGFTFLTF

clone_size: NA
d_call: TRBD1
v_call: TRBV10-3
cdr3_length: 14
j_call: TRBJ2-7
cdr3_nt: TGTGCCATCAGCGTGGGACAGGGGATTTACGAGCAGTACTTC
cdr3_aa: CAISVGQGIYEQYF

clone_size: NA
d_call: NA
v_call: TRBV19
cdr3_length: 17
j_call: TRBJ1-4
cdr3_nt: TGTGCCAGTACCGAAGGAGGCAGAGACGACTATAATGAAAAACTGTTTTTT
cdr3_aa: CASTEGGRDDYNEKLFF

clone_size: few
d_call: TRBD1
v_call: TRBV3-1/TRBV3-2
cdr3_length: 13
j_call: TRBJ1-5
cdr3_nt: TGTGCCAGCAGCCCCGGGACAGGGCAGCCCCAGCATTTT
cdr3_aa: CASSPGTGQPQHF

clone_size: NA
d_call: TRBD2
v_call: TRBV3-1/TRBV3-2
cdr3_length: 18
j_call: TRBJ2-5
cdr3_nt: TGTGCCAGCAGCCAAGTCTTCGCTAGCGGGAGGGCCGGAGAGACCCAGTACTTC
cdr3_aa: CASSQVFASGRAGETQYF

clone_size: once
d_call: TRBD1
v_call: TRBV5-1
cdr3_length: 14
j_call: TRBJ2-7
cdr3_nt: TGCGCCAGCAGCGGTGGGACAGCAGCCTACGAGCAGTACTTC
cdr3_aa: CASSGGTAAYEQYF

clone_size: NA
d_call: NA
v_call: TRBV27
cdr3_length: 13
j_call: TRBJ1-1
cdr3_nt: TGTGCCAGCAGTTTTAGTCACAACACTGAAGCTTTCTTT
cdr3_aa: CASSFSHNTEAFF

clone_size: NA
d_call: TRBD2
v_call: TRBV27
cdr3_length: 15
j_call: TRBJ2-1
cdr3_nt: TGTGCCAGCAGATCCTCCGGCGGGAGGGCCGGTGAGCAGTTCTTC
cdr3_aa: CASRSSGGRAGEQFF

clone_size: NA
d_call: NA
v_call: TRBV4-3
cdr3_length: 14
j_call: TRBJ2-1
cdr3_nt: TGCGCCAGCAGCCAGACCCCAGGGCAGGGGGAGCAGTTCTTC
cdr3_aa: CASSQTPGQGEQFF

clone_size: NA
d_call: TRBD1
v_call: TRBV10-3
cdr3_length: 11
j_call: TRBJ2-7
cdr3_nt: TGTGCCATCAGTCCAGGGGGCCCCCAGTACTTC
cdr3_aa: CAISPGGPQYF

clone_size: NA
d_call: NA
v_call: TRBV3-1/TRBV3-2
cdr3_length: 15
j_call: TRBJ2-7
cdr3_nt: TGTGCCAGCAGCCAAGGTTCTGGCTCCTTTTACGAGCAGTACTTC
cdr3_aa: CASSQGSGSFYEQYF

clone_size: NA
d_call: TRBD2
v_call: TRBV13
cdr3_length: 20
j_call: TRBJ2-7
cdr3_nt: TGTGCCAGCAGCTTAGGTTCCCTACTAGCGGGGGGCCGCGCCACGTCGGAGCAGTACTTC
cdr3_aa: CASSLGSLLAGGRATSEQYF

clone_size: NA
d_call: NA
v_call: TRBV7-9
cdr3_length: 15
j_call: TRBJ2-1
cdr3_nt: TGTGCCAGCAGCTTCGGGGGAGGTGCCTACAATGAGCAGTTCTTC
cdr3_aa: CASSFGGGAYNEQFF

clone_size: NA
d_call: TRBD1
v_call: TRBV3-1/TRBV3-2
cdr3_length: 15
j_call: TRBJ1-1
cdr3_nt: TGTGCCAGCAGCCAAGGGGGGACAGGGATCGCTGAAGCTTTCTTT
cdr3_aa: CASSQGGTGIAEAFF

clone_size: NA
d_call: TRBD1
v_call: TRBV2
cdr3_length: 17
j_call: TRBJ1-3
cdr3_nt: TGTGCCAGCAGCCCAAGGACAGGGTTGATCTCTGGAAACACCATATATTTT
cdr3_aa: CASSPRTGLISGNTIYF

clone_size: NA
d_call: NA
v_call: TRBV28
cdr3_length: 17
j_call: TRBJ2-4
cdr3_nt: TGTGCCAGCAGTTTACACCCCCCCACGGGAGCCAAAAACATTCAGTACTTC
cdr3_aa: CASSLHPPTGAKNIQYF

clone_size: NA
d_call: NA
v_call: TRBV11-2
cdr3_length: 15
j_call: TRBJ2-2
cdr3_nt: TGTGCCAGCAGCTCCCCCCGGACAAACACCGGGGAGCTGTTTTTT
cdr3_aa: CASSSPRTNTGELFF

clone_size: NA
d_call: TRBD2
v_call: TRBV4-2
cdr3_length: 17
j_call: TRBJ2-1
cdr3_nt: TGTGCCAGCAGCCAAGATCTGGGGGGGACGGTGGGCAATGAGCAGTTCTTC
cdr3_aa: CASSQDLGGTVGNEQFF

clone_size: NA
d_call: NA
v_call: TRBV4-3
cdr3_length: 15
j_call: TRBJ2-1
cdr3_nt: TGCGCCAGCAGCCAAGATTTGATAGCGCTGAATGAGCAGTTCTTC
cdr3_aa: CASSQDLIALNEQFF

clone_size: once
d_call: NA
v_call: TRBV12-3/TRBV12-4
cdr3_length: 12
j_call: TRBJ2-2
cdr3_nt: TGTGCCAGCAGGAACAGGGCCGGGGAGCTGTTTTTT
cdr3_aa: CASRNRAGELFF

clone_size: few
d_call: TRBD2
v_call: TRBV14
cdr3_length: 18
j_call: TRBJ2-7
cdr3_nt: TGTGCCAGCAGCCAAGATCTTCGGACTAGCGGGAGGCCCTACGAGCAGTACTTC
cdr3_aa: CASSQDLRTSGRPYEQYF

clone_size: few
d_call: TRBD1
v_call: TRBV5-1
cdr3_length: 17
j_call: TRBJ1-6
cdr3_nt: TGCGCCAGCAGCTTGGTCCCTCCGGGACAGGGTAATTCACCCCTCCACTTT
cdr3_aa: CASSLVPPGQGNSPLHF

clone_size: NA
d_call: TRBD2
v_call: TRBV4-2
cdr3_length: 18
j_call: TRBJ2-1
cdr3_nt: TGTGCCAGCAGCCAAGTCGTGCAGGTGGGAGGGAGACACAATGAGCAGTTCTTC
cdr3_aa: CASSQVVQVGGRHNEQFF

clone_size: NA
d_call: NA
v_call: TRBV19
cdr3_length: 12
j_call: TRBJ2-5
cdr3_nt: TGTGCCAGTAGGGACAGCCAAGAGACCCAGTACTTC
cdr3_aa: CASRDSQETQYF

clone_size: NA
d_call: NA
v_call: TRBV2
cdr3_length: 15
j_call: TRBJ1-5
cdr3_nt: TGTGCCAGCAGGAGACAGCTGAATAGCAATCAGCCCCAGCATTTT
cdr3_aa: CASRRQLNSNQPQHF

clone_size: NA
d_call: TRBD1
v_call: TRBV4-1
cdr3_length: 16
j_call: TRBJ2-7
cdr3_nt: TGCGCCAGCAGCCAAGGGACAGGCCCGAGCTCCTACGAGCAGTACTTC
cdr3_aa: CASSQGTGPSSYEQYF

clone_size: NA
d_call: NA
v_call: TRBV6-1
cdr3_length: 14
j_call: TRBJ1-3
cdr3_nt: TGTGCCAGCAGTGAGCCCGGGGTCGGAAACACCATATATTTT
cdr3_aa: CASSEPGVGNTIYF

clone_size: NA
d_call: TRBD1
v_call: TRBV7-9
cdr3_length: 12
j_call: TRBJ1-2
cdr3_nt: TGTGCCAGCAGCGGGACAGGGAGCGGCTACACCTTC
cdr3_aa: CASSGTGSGYTF

clone_size: NA
d_call: NA
v_call: TRBV19
cdr3_length: 15
j_call: TRBJ2-7
cdr3_nt: TGTGCCAGTAGTGGGGCCGGGCGTCGCGTCTACGAGCAGTACTTC
cdr3_aa: CASSGAGRRVYEQYF

clone_size: NA
d_call: TRBD1
v_call: TRBV5-1
cdr3_length: 17
j_call: TRBJ1-1
cdr3_nt: TGCGCCAGCAGCTTGGGGTGGGGACAGCCTACGGACACTGAAGCTTTCTTT
cdr3_aa: CASSLGWGQPTDTEAFF